This T cell receptor beta chain was retrieved from a study of cytomegalovirus exposure and HLA in healthy donors. On the study more broadly: In a previous analysis, 110 million or so unique TCR beta sequences were found from about 190 million T cells.

Researchers ran the PCR with 60 Vbeta and 13 Jbeta primers. Sequencing used immunoSEQ multiplex PCR; TCRdb keeps in-frame clones, though not all of them. This sample has around 140,000 clones; more than 75% occur once, and the top ten carry 6.2%. The germline gives CDR1 SGHVS, CDR2 FNYEAQ. CDR3 size: 14 residues. Whole-study results and caveats: Productive status was seen about 87% or about 30% of the time for most TCR beta V segments in an earlier analysis.

Points on this clone: The antigen remains undetermined.

The sample comprised PBMCs. The sequence was collected from a woman aged 40 to 50 in good health and CMV-seropositive. V usage is TRBV7-6 and J usage is TRBJ2-5; the match to TRBD2 covers 9 bases. The J call could be wrong; TRBJ2-7 is a better fit for the DNA end. The CDR3 sequence: CASSLGASGIEQYF. DNA of the CDR3: TGTGCCAGCAGCTTAGGGGCTAGCGGGATCGAGCAGTACTTC.